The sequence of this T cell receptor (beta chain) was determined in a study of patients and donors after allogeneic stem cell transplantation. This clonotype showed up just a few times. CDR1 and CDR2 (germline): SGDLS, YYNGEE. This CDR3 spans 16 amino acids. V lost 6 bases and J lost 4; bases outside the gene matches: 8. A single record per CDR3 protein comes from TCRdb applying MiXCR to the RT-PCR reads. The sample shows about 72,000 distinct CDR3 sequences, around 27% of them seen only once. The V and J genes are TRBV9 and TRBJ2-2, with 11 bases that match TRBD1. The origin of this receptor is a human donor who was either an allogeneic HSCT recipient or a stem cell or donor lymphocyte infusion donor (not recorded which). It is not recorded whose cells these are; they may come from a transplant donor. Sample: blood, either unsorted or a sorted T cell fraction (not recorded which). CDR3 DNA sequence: TGTGCCAGCACTAGGACAGGGGGCGCGGTCACCGGGGAGCTGTTTTTT. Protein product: CASTRTGGAVTGELFF.